The next 9 T cell receptor beta chains were all read from a single sample in a study of cytomegalovirus exposure and HLA in healthy donors. Amplification used 60 Vbeta primers and 13 Jbeta primers. Profiled with immunoSEQ multiplex PCR; TCRdb holds only in-frame clones, not every one. This sample's table reports about 200,000 clones. Sample: PBMCs. The receptors here all came from a boy aged 10-17 years in good health and CMV-seronegative.

This chain links TRBV5-4 with TRBJ2-1; 10 bases are a match to TRBD2. Germline V gene data show CDR1 as SGHNT and CDR2 as YYREEE (reference sequence). CDR3 length: 17 residues. V dropped 0 bases and J dropped 7; count of bases not matched to a gene: 10. CDR3 bases: TGTGCCAGCAGCTTGGCCGTCCTAGCGGGGGAGCTGAATGAGCAGTTCTTC. Its translation is CASSLAVLAGELNEQFF.

The genes are TRBV19 and TRBJ2-3; 7 nucleotides align to TRBD1. Germline trimming cut 7 bases from V and 0 bases from J; bases unmatched to any gene: 4. Germline CDR1 and CDR2: LNHDA and SQIVND (reference sequence). The CDR3 covers 14 residues. CDR3 sequence: CASNPGGSTDTQYF. The CDR3 DNA reads TGTGCCAGTAACCCAGGGGGTAGCACAGATACGCAGTATTTT. Supplemented by reference TRBV19 and TRBJ2-3, the full variable domain reads DGGITQSPKYLFRKEGQNVTLSCEQNLNHDAMYWYRQDPGQGLRLIYYSQIVNDFQKGDIAEGYSVSREKKESFPLTVTSAQKNPTAFYLCASNPGGSTDTQYFGPGTRLTVL.

The V and J genes are TRBV30 and TRBJ1-1; D is uncertain. The CDR3 runs 12 residues. V was clipped by 4 bases and J by 4 bases, with 10 bases between them. From germline, CDR1 is GTSNPN and CDR2 SVGIG (reference sequence). The chain's CDR3 is CAWKSVGTEAFF. CDR3 DNA: TGTGCCTGGAAAAGCGTGGGCACTGAAGCTTTCTTT.

V is TRBV18 and J is TRBJ1-2, with a weak D call TRBD1 (6 bases). The ends were cut back, 0 bases at V and 8 bases at J, with 25 bases in the middle. Germline V lookup: CDR1 KGHSH, CDR2 LQKENI. The CDR3 sequence is 18 residues long. CDR3 bases: TGTGCCAGCTCACCACCTCTTACTTCCGGGACACCGGCTCGCGGCTACACCTTC. Translation: CASSPPLTSGTPARGYTF. Drawing the rest from reference TRBV18 and TRBJ1-2, the complete variable domain is NAGVMQNPRHLVRRRGQEARLRCSPMKGHSHVYWYRQLPEEGLKFMVYLQKENIIDESGMPKERFSAEFPKEGPSILRIQQVVRGDSAAYFCASSPPLTSGTPARGYTFGSGTRLTVV.

V is TRBV6-4 and J is TRBJ1-2; TRBD1 matches at 8 bases. The J segment lost 8 bases and the V segment lost 6 bases, leaving 2 bases of the junction unmatched. The CDR3 loop spans 11 amino acids. Germline CDR1 reads MRHNA; CDR2 reads SNTAGT. In nucleotides, the CDR3 is TGTGCCAGCAGGGGGGACAGGGGCTACACCTTC. Its protein is CASRGDRGYTF.

The chain employs TRBV6-1 and TRBJ1-5; D gene unclear. The V gene's germline CDR1 is MNHNS and CDR2 SASEGT. The CDR3 contains 13 residues. Trimming took off 5 bases at V and 3 bases at J, with 8 bases between the two ends. In DNA form, the CDR3 reads TGTGCCAGCAGTAGTGGGCCCAATCAGCCCCAGCATTTT. This codes for CASSSGPNQPQHF.

The chain recombines TRBV6-5 with TRBJ1-2, with TRBD1 matching 7 bases. Germline assignment: CDR1 MNHEY and CDR2 SVGAGI. The J segment lost 8 bases and the V segment lost 6 bases, leaving 6 bases of the junction unmatched. CDR3 length equals 12 residues. In DNA form, the CDR3 reads TGTGCCAGCAGCCGGCAGGGGGAAGGCTACACCTTC. As protein: CASSRQGEGYTF.

V gene TRBV30 combines with J gene TRBJ2-1, with 7 positions matching TRBD2. V shed 1 base and J 10 bases; nucleotides not matched to a gene: 10. The CDR3 runs to 14 residues. Germline V lookup: CDR1 GTSNPN, CDR2 SVGIG (reference sequence). The CDR3 DNA sequence: TGTGCCTGGAGTGGCGGGGGACCGATCGGCGAGCAGTTCTTC. Encoded protein: CAWSGGGPIGEQFF.

The CDR3 DNA reads as TGTGCCAGCAGCTTAGAGTTGGGGGGGATGAACACTGAAGCTTTCTTT. Protein sequence: CASSLELGGMNTEAFF. The J gene is TRBJ1-1, the V gene TRBV7-6; D possibly corresponds to TRBD1 (5 bases). The CDR3 spans 16 residues. V dropped 1 base and J dropped 0 bases, with 12 bases sitting between them. The germline V gene has CDR1 SGHVS and CDR2 FNYEAQ.